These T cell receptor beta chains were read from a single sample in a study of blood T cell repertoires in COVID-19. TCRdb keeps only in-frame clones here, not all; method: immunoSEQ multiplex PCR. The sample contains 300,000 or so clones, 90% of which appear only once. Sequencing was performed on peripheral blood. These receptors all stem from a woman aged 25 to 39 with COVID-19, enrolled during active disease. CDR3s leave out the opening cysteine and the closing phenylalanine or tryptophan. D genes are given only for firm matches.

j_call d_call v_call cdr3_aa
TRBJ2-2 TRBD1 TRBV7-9 ASSIGQAAGELF
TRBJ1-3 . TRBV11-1 ASRGDSGNTIY
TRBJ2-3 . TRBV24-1 ATRGADTQY
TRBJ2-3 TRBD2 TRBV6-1 ASSELAASTDTQY
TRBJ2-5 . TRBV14 ASSAQTGGVETQY
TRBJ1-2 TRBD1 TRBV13 ASSSSQGARGYT
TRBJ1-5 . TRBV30 AWSVRRGSNQPQH
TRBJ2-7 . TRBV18 ASSPNSPLSYEQY
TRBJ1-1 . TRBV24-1 ATSDSRGGNTEAF
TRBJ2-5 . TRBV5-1 ASSLGGNQETQY
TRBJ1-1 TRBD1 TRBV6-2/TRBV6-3 ASSYGSRGRDTEAF
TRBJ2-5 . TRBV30 AWSVEETQY
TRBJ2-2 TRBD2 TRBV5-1 ASSYRLAGQSTGELF
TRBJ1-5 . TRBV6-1 ASSENRGGGRYNQPQH
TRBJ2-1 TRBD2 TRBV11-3 ASSLVGTSGRDEQF
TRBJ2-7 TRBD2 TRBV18 ASSPGTSGSGSYEQY
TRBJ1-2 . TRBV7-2 ASSLGGPLGYT
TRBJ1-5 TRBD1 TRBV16 ASSKGQEMVNQPQH
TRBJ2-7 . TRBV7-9 ASSPREGSYEQY
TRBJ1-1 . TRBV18 ASSLYSTEAF